This TCR beta chain appears in the sequencing data of a study of PD-L1 blockade in urothelial cancer. Each PCR reaction had synthetic TCR analog templates spiked into it. Sequencing used immunoSEQ multiplex PCR; TCRdb keeps in-frame clones, though not all of them. Of 85,000 to 90,000 clones in the sample, 89% were seen once. Study-level results: Expansion of tumor-associated blood clones at 3 weeks was greater in durable-benefit patients.

Details on this clone: Its matching antigen is unknown.

Time point reported: pretreatment peripheral blood. Germline V CDR1 and CDR2: SEHNR, FQNEAQ (reference sequence). With 1 base clipped from V and 3 bases from J, the junction kept 4 bases outside the gene matches. CDR3 length: 15 amino acids. Sample: PBMCs, taken around atezolizumab (anti-PD-L1) treatment. The chain uses TRBV7-9 and TRBJ2-7, with TRBD1 identical over 9 bases. The clonotype comes from a woman aged 80 or over with urothelial cancer. CDR3 amino acids: CASSLVLGQGYEQYF. The CDR3 DNA reads TGTGCCAGCAGCTTAGTTTTGGGACAGGGCTACGAGCAGTACTTC.